These 32 T cell receptor beta chains share one sample of origin, sequenced in a study of glioma-infiltrating T cells. Using RNA template, CDR3s of TCR alpha and beta were amplified with iRepertoire arm-PCR. Each CDR3 protein gets one entry after TCRdb re-called the multiplex PCR reads with MiXCR. The table has about 200,000 distinct CDR3 sequences, over 30% seen once; the top ten hold just over 20%. The sample comprised glioma tissue, nonneoplastic brain tissue, or PBMCs (not recorded which). The source is a human donor with low-grade glioma or glioblastoma, undergoing nonglioma brain surgery, or in good health (not recorded which).

CDR3 nucleotide sequence: TGTGCCAGCAGTTTTCACAGAAATCCCTACGAGCAGTACTTC. Protein sequence: CASSFHRNPYEQYF. This rearrangement joins TRBV12-3 or TRBV12-4 to TRBJ2-7; D is undetermined. V dropped 3 bases and J dropped 2 bases, with 11 bases sitting between them. This CDR3 is built from 14 residues.

This clonotype was seen ten or more times. This chain links TRBV10-3 with TRBJ1-2, with no clear D. There are 12 residues in the CDR3. Germline CDR1 ENHRY, CDR2 SYGVKD. V lost 4 bases, J lost 7 bases, and 10 bases lay in between. DNA of the CDR3: TGTGCCATCAGTGGGATCCTCGGTGGCTACACCTTC. This codes for CAISGILGGYTF.

The CDR3 bases are TGTGCCAGTAGTATTAAGCGCAGCAATGAGCAGTTCTTC. Translating gives CASSIKRSNEQFF. The genes are TRBV19 and TRBJ2-1; D is uncertain. V lost 3 bases and J 6 bases, leaving 9 bases between the germline ends. CDR1 and CDR2 (germline): LNHDA, SQIVND (reference sequence). This CDR3 comprises 13 residues.

The gene calls are TRBV19 and TRBJ2-5; D may be TRBD1 or TRBD2 (5 bases each). Deletions cut 5 bases from V and 5 bases from J, with 15 bases between. The CDR3 runs 14 residues. Germline V CDR1 and CDR2: LNHDA, SQIVND (reference sequence). The CDR3 sequence: CASSLRDLRETQYF. CDR3 DNA: TGTGCCAGTAGTCTCCGGGACCTCAGGGAGACCCAGTACTTC.

As concerns this clonotype: One end of the junction does not line up with germline, which may come from a read error. J is TRBJ2-3 and V is TRBV7-9; TRBD1 matches at 8 bases. The CDR3 spans 17 residues. The germline CDR1 and CDR2 sequences are SEHNR and FQNEAQ (reference sequence). The CDR3 region is CASSTHPGTGGTDTKYF. The CDR3 region has the DNA TGTGCCAGCAGCACCCACCCAGGGACAGGAGGCACAGATACGAAGTATTTT.

This clonotype was observed at least ten times. The rearrangement links TRBV28 to TRBJ2-7; 7 bases map to TRBD1. The CDR3 is 14 amino acids. Germline V lookup: CDR1 MDHEN, CDR2 SYDVKM. Losses at the gene ends were 5 bases for V and 1 base for J; bases not matched to a gene: 5. The CDR3 nucleotides are TGTGCCAGCAGTGAAGGGGGCGTTTCCTACGAGCAGTACTTC. Translating it yields CASSEGGVSYEQYF.

This clonotype was seen ten or more times. The V gene is TRBV6-6, the J gene TRBJ2-7, with D perhaps TRBD1 (7 bases). Germline CDR1 and CDR2: MNHNY and SVGAGI (reference sequence). The CDR3 totals 15 residues. Deletions cut 0 bases from V and 3 bases from J, with 12 bases between. Written as DNA, the CDR3 is TGTGCCAGCAGTTACTCGCTCCAGGGGGGCTACGAGCAGTACTTC. Protein: CASSYSLQGGYEQYF.

This clonotype was seen repeatedly, ten times or more. The J gene is TRBJ2-7, the V gene TRBV28; tentative D call: TRBD1 (6 bases). The germline V and J ends were trimmed by 5 bases and 3 bases, with 20 bases remaining between them. Germline V gene sequence: CDR1 MDHEN, CDR2 SYDVKM. This CDR3 is 16 amino acids long. CDR3 DNA: TGTGCCAGCAGTCCAGATACCGGGACACCTTACTACGAGCAGTACTTC. Its protein product is CASSPDTGTPYYEQYF. The variable domain in full, with the rest retrieved from reference TRBV28 and TRBJ2-7, is DVKVTQSSRYLVKRTGEKVFLECVQDMDHENMFWYRQDPGLGLRLIYFSYDVKMKEKGDIPEGYSVSREKKERFSLILESASTNQTSMYLCASSPDTGTPYYEQYFGPGTRLTVT.

This clonotype was seen many times. The rearrangement joins TRBV29-1 to TRBJ2-7, with D perhaps given as TRBD1 or TRBD2 (5 bases each). Trimming took off 6 bases at V and 7 bases at J, with 22 bases between the two ends. Germline assignment: CDR1 SQVTM and CDR2 ANQGSEA. This CDR3 is 14 amino acids long. CDR3 in DNA: TGCAGCGTGACAATCGGGACCCTCCGACAGGAGCAGTACTTC. Translating it yields CSVTIGTLRQEQYF.

As concerns this clonotype: The missing conserved phenylalanine or tryptophan at the end of this CDR3 makes a read error likely. This chain connects TRBV5-1 to TRBJ2-7; D gene ambiguous. The CDR3 consists of 11 residues. The germline gives CDR1 SGHRS, CDR2 YFSETQ. Trimming took off 4 bases at V and 5 bases at J, with 7 bases between the two ends. In DNA, the CDR3 is TGCGCCAGCAGCCAGATGAACGAGCAGTACTTA. Its translation: CASSQMNEQYL.

This clonotype was seen a handful of times. The chain links TRBV19 to TRBJ2-5; D remains unclear. The germline V gene has CDR1 LNHDA and CDR2 SQIVND (reference sequence). V was trimmed by 5 bases and J by 0 bases, leaving 10 bases between them. CDR3 length equals 14 residues. CDR3 protein: CASSVSTNQETQYF. CDR3 bases: TGTGCCAGTAGTGTGTCTACGAACCAAGAGACCCAGTACTTC.

The chain has TRBV12-5 and TRBJ2-1, with a tentative D call TRBD2 (7 bases). The CDR3 is 14 residues long. Trimming removed 5 bases at V and 2 bases at J, with 10 bases between. Germline values: CDR1 LGHNT, CDR2 FRNRAP. In nucleotides, the CDR3 is TGTGCTAGTGGTCGGGGGGCCGCCTACAATGAGCAGTTCTTC. Encoded protein: CASGRGAAYNEQFF.

This clonotype has at least ten counts. The V and J genes are TRBV19 and TRBJ1-5; D is possibly TRBD1 (6 bases). V dropped 8 bases and J dropped 12 bases, with 17 bases sitting between them. CDR1 and CDR2 (germline): LNHDA, SQIVND (reference sequence). This CDR3 is 12 amino acids long. The DNA for the CDR3 is TGTGCCAGTGCCACAGGGAGTGGGGACCAGCATTTT. Translated: CASATGSGDQHF.

This clonotype was counted ten times or more. The rearrangement uses TRBV15 and TRBJ1-5; no reliable D call. This CDR3 region has 13 residues. CDR1 and CDR2 (germline): LNHNV, YYDKDF (reference sequence). V shed 6 bases and J shed 1 base, with 7 bases lying between them. The CDR3 DNA reads TGTGCCACCAGTCAGGACAGCAATCAGCCCCAGCATTTT. It specifies CATSQDSNQPQHF.

This clonotype was observed many times. This chain joins TRBV4-1 and TRBJ1-1; possibly TRBD1 for D (5 bases). Per germline, CDR1 MGHRA and CDR2 YSYEKL. V was shortened by 0 bases and J by 1 base, with 18 bases between the two germline ends. The CDR3 runs to 18 residues. The CDR3 loop reads CASSQDTGPGPQNTEAFF. The CDR3 DNA reads TGCGCCAGCAGCCAAGATACCGGCCCGGGACCTCAGAACACTGAAGCTTTCTTT.

The V and J genes are TRBV15 and TRBJ2-5; D unclear. CDR3 length: 13 residues. Deletions cut 3 bases from V and 9 bases from J, with 14 bases between. Germline-derived CDR1 and CDR2 are LNHNV and YYDKDF (reference sequence). The CDR3 DNA reads as TGTGCCACCAGCAGGGATCTCCCGGAGTCCCAGTACTTC. Its translation: CATSRDLPESQYF.

At least ten counts were recorded for this clonotype. The V and J genes are TRBV28 and TRBJ1-1, with 7 bases aligning to TRBD1. The CDR3 runs 13 residues. The ends lost 5 bases at V and 1 base at J; junction bases unmatched: 1. Germline V gene sequence: CDR1 MDHEN, CDR2 SYDVKM. In nucleotides, the CDR3 is TGTGCCAGCAGTGACAGGGCGAACACTGAAGCTTTCTTT. Amino acid sequence: CASSDRANTEAFF.

This clonotype appeared many times. V gene TRBV2 combines with J gene TRBJ2-1; D possibly corresponds to TRBD2 (6 bases). Trimming removed 2 bases from V and 9 bases from J, with 8 bases in between. The CDR3 runs to 12 residues. The V gene's germline CDR1 is SNHLY and CDR2 FYNNEI. The CDR3 region is CASSELASEQFF. Here the CDR3 DNA reads TGTGCCAGCAGTGAACTAGCGAGTGAGCAGTTCTTC.

V and J are TRBV6-1 and TRBJ1-2, with D possibly matching TRBD1 (6 bases). The V end lost 6 bases, the J end lost 4 bases, and 15 bases lay between the germline ends. The CDR3 has 14 amino acids. Germline assignment: CDR1 MNHNS and CDR2 SASEGT. CDR3 bases: TGTGCCAGCAGATCCCGACAGGTTGGCTATGGCTACACCTTC. It codes for CASRSRQVGYGYTF.

The sample holds one count of this clonotype. A clone one base away is much larger, so this may be a read error. The chain carries TRBV12-3 or TRBV12-4 and TRBJ1-5; a possible D gene is TRBD1 (6 bases). This CDR3 spans 14 amino acids. The CDR3 coding sequence is TGTGCCAGCAGCCTAGACAGGTCTAATCAGCCCCAGAATTTT. This gives the protein CASSLDRSNQPQNF.

Remarks on this clonotype: A much larger clonotype is one base distant, so this may be a read error. V is TRBV6-5 and J is TRBJ1-6; the D is unclear. The CDR3 contains 13 residues. Trimming took off 6 bases at V and 7 bases at J, with 10 bases between the two ends. Germline lookup yields CDR1 MNHEY and CDR2 SVGAGI. CDR3 coding DNA: TGTGCCAGCAGACAGAGTGGCAATTCACCCCTCCACTTT. Its protein product is CASRQSGNSPLHF.

This clonotype has a count of ten or more. The rearrangement links TRBV6-1 to TRBJ2-5; no clear D. The CDR3 length is 12 residues. Germline V gene lookup returns CDR1 MNHNS and CDR2 SASEGT. The V end was cut by 5 bases, the J end by 4 bases, with 8 bases between. CDR3 DNA: TGTGCCAGCAGTTTGGTGGTAGAGACCCAGTACTTC. This encodes CASSLVVETQYF.

This clonotype occurred many times. J is TRBJ1-1 and V is TRBV2; D remains ambiguous. The V gene lost 3 bases and the J gene lost 1 base, with 3 bases spanning the gap. CDR1 is SNHLY and CDR2 is FYNNEI in the germline V gene. CDR3 size: 12 residues. Here the CDR3 reads CASSESNTEAFF. DNA for the CDR3: TGTGCCAGCAGTGAGTCGAACACTGAAGCTTTCTTT. Together with reference TRBV2 and TRBJ1-1, the CDR3 gives the full variable domain: EPEVTQTPSHQVTQMGQEVILRCVPISNHLYFYWYRQILGQKVEFLVSFYNNEISEKSEIFDDQFSVERPDGSNFTLKIRSTKLEDSAMYFCASSESNTEAFFGQGTRLTVV.

About this clonotype itself: Given a much more abundant clone one base away, this may be a read error. The gene calls are TRBV13 and TRBJ1-2; tentative D call: TRBD1 (5 bases). Per the germline V gene, CDR1 is PRHDT and CDR2 is FYEKMQ (reference sequence). The V gene lost 3 bases and the J gene lost 7 bases, with 12 bases spanning the gap. This CDR3 spans 13 amino acids. In nucleotides, the CDR3 is TGTGCCAGCAGCTTCGGGGCAGGGTGTGGCTACACCTTC. It specifies CASSFGAGCGYTF. The full variable domain, its missing parts supplied by reference TRBV13 and TRBJ1-2, is AAGVIQSPRHLIKEKRETATLKCYPIPRHDTVYWYQQGPGQDPQFLISFYEKMQSDKGSIPDRFSAQQFSDYHSELNMSSLELGDSALYFCASSFGAGCGYTFGSGTRLTVV.

The chain recombines TRBV3-1 with TRBJ2-1, with 9 nucleotides matching TRBD1. The length of the CDR3 is 15 residues. J was trimmed by 7 bases and V by 4 bases; bases with no gene match: 8. The V gene's germline CDR1 is LGHDT and CDR2 YNNKEL (reference sequence). The CDR3 sequence is CASSLQGQGWNEQFF. For the CDR3, the DNA is TGTGCCAGCAGCCTACAGGGACAGGGCTGGAATGAGCAGTTCTTC.

The chain is built from TRBV7-9 and TRBJ2-6; the D is unclear. The CDR3 sequence is 18 residues long. V was trimmed by 0 bases and J by 1 base, leaving 13 bases between them. Germline values: CDR1 SEHNR, CDR2 FQNEAQ (reference sequence). CDR3 amino acids: CASSLARPALSGANVLTF. The CDR3 nucleotides are TGTGCCAGCAGCTTAGCTAGGCCAGCTTTGTCTGGGGCCAACGTCCTGACTTTC. Combining the CDR3 with reference TRBV7-9 and TRBJ2-6 gives the whole variable domain DTGVSQNPRHKITKRGQNVTFRCDPISEHNRLYWYRQTLGQGPEFLTYFQNEAQLEKSRLLSDRFSAERPKGSFSTLEIQRTEQGDSAMYLCASSLARPALSGANVLTFGAGSRLTVL.

This clonotype appeared many times. The V gene is TRBV6-1, the J gene TRBJ1-2; D unresolved. The CDR3 has 14 amino acids. The germline gives CDR1 MNHNS, CDR2 SASEGT. With 5 bases removed from V and 7 bases from J, the gap between germline ends came to 17 bases. In nucleotides, the CDR3 is TGTGCCAGCAGTTACAAGGGTTTCGCCGTTGGCTACACCTTC. Its protein is CASSYKGFAVGYTF.

Remarks on this clonotype: A much larger clone lies one base from this, so it may be a read error. This chain joins TRBV4-1 and TRBJ1-6; 7 nucleotides align to TRBD1. Germline trimming cut 7 bases from V and 8 bases from J; bases unmatched to any gene: 14. This CDR3 contains 16 residues. Germline CDR1 MGHRA, CDR2 YSYEKL. The CDR3 loop is CASMSVGGSFYSPLHF. The CDR3 coding sequence is TGCGCCAGCATGAGTGTAGGGGGCAGCTTTTATTCACCCCTCCACTTT.

Concerning this clonotype itself: This CDR3 is missing its conserved last phenylalanine or tryptophan, likely due to a read error. This sequence joins TRBV5-1 and TRBJ1-3; a possible D gene is TRBD1 (5 bases). In germline, CDR1 is SGHRS, CDR2 YFSETQ. This CDR3 is built from 16 residues. V dropped 2 bases and J dropped 3 bases, with 15 bases sitting between them. The CDR3 DNA is TGCGCCAGCAGCTTAAGTCCTCAGGGAGGTGGAAACACCATATATCTT. Its protein is CASSLSPQGGGNTIYL.

At least ten counts were recorded for this clonotype. V usage is TRBV20-1 and J usage is TRBJ2-3; D might be TRBD2 (5 bases). The CDR3 spans 16 residues. Germline CDR1 and CDR2: DFQATT and SNEGSKA (reference sequence). V shed 0 bases and J shed 2 bases, with 15 bases lying between them. This CDR3 is CSARDGGLDFTDTQYF. The CDR3 DNA reads as TGCAGTGCTAGAGATGGCGGGCTGGACTTCACAGATACGCAGTATTTT.

The chain carries TRBV20-1 and TRBJ2-3, with 11 bases fitting TRBD2. The trim removed 4 bases at V and 6 bases at J, leaving 9 bases unmatched. This CDR3 spans 15 amino acids. Per germline, CDR1 DFQATT and CDR2 SNEGSKA (reference sequence). Written as DNA, the CDR3 is TGCAGTGCTACCCGGACTAGCGGGTACGGGGATACGCAGTATTTT. Encoded protein: CSATRTSGYGDTQYF.

J is TRBJ2-3 and V is TRBV29-1; 7 nucleotides align to TRBD1. The CDR3 runs to 13 residues. Per the germline V gene, CDR1 is SQVTM and CDR2 is ANQGSEA. Trimming cost V 4 bases and J 5 bases; bases outside gene matches: 6. The CDR3 nucleotides read TGCAGCGTTGGGGACAGAAGGGGAGATACGCAGTATTTT. Residues: CSVGDRRGDTQYF.